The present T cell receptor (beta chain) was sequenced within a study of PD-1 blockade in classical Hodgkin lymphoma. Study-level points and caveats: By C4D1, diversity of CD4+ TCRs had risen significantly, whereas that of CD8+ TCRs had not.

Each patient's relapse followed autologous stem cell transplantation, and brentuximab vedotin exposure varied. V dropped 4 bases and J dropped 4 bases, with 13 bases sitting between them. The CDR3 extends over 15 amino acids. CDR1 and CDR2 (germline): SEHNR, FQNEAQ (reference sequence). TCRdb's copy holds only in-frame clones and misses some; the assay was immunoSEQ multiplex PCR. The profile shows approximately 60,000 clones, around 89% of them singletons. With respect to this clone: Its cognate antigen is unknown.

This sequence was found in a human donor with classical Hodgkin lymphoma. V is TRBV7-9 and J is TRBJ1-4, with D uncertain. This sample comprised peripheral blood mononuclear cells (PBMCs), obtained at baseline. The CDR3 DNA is TGTGCCAGCAGCTGGGAGTACGAAGATAATGAAAAACTGTTTTTT. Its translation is CASSWEYEDNEKLFF.